This is a list of T cell receptor beta chains from one sample in a study of blood T cell repertoires in COVID-19. The data were produced by immunoSEQ multiplex PCR, yet TCRdb's version contains in-frame clones alone and is incomplete. The sample consists of some 170,000 clones, approximately 84% of them appearing once. Input material: PBMCs or T cells enriched from blood (not recorded which). The source is a human donor with acute COVID-19. The donor label of this sample is uncertain. The CDR3 runs from the conserved cysteine through the conserved F or W. Each record gives: clone size, V gene, J gene, D gene, CDR3 protein, CDR3 DNA. A D gene is named only where the DNA matches it firmly. Clone sizes are given selectively: once, few, many, or a class where the clone is expanded.

-	TRBV7-8	TRBJ2-2	TRBD2	CASSLWRGRAGSNTGELFF	TGTGCCAGCAGCCTGTGGCGGGGGAGGGCGGGCTCGAACACCGGGGAGCTGTTTTTT
-	TRBV9	TRBJ2-1	TRBD2	CASSATSGGSYNEQFF	TGTGCCAGCAGCGCTACTAGCGGGGGCTCCTACAATGAGCAGTTCTTC
once	TRBV27	TRBJ1-2	-	CASSPDSLSGYTF	TGTGCCAGCAGCCCGGACAGCCTTTCTGGCTACACCTTC
-	TRBV14	TRBJ1-2	TRBD1	CASSQAGGLGSYGYTF	TGTGCCAGCAGCCAGGCAGGGGGTCTCGGCTCCTATGGCTACACCTTC
-	TRBV11-1	TRBJ2-1	-	CASSFLGQTYNEQFF	TGTGCCAGCAGCTTCCTAGGCCAAACCTACAATGAGCAGTTCTTC
-	TRBV5-4	TRBJ2-7	-	CASSLGSPYEQYF	TGTGCCAGCAGCTTGGGGAGTCCCTACGAGCAGTACTTC
few	TRBV19	TRBJ1-2	TRBD1	CASSLEDRGVGYTF	TGTGCCAGTAGTTTGGAGGACAGGGGTGTTGGCTACACCTTC
-	TRBV18	TRBJ1-5	-	CASSEENVNQPQHF	TGTGCCAGCTCCGAAGAGAACGTCAATCAGCCCCAGCATTTT
-	TRBV3-1/TRBV3-2	TRBJ2-1	TRBD2	CASSQDRGGLLSSYNEQFF	TGTGCCAGCAGCCAAGATCGCGGGGGGCTTCTGAGCTCCTACAATGAGCAGTTCTTC
-	TRBV4-1	TRBJ2-5	TRBD2	CASSGNSGGKETQYF	TGCGCCAGCAGTGGTAATAGCGGGGGCAAAGAGACCCAGTACTTC
-	TRBV18	TRBJ1-1	-	CASSGTGRDTEAFF	TGTGCCAGCTCAGGTACAGGGCGGGACACTGAAGCTTTCTTT
-	TRBV5-5	TRBJ1-1	-	CASSFRQDTEAFF	TGTGCCAGCAGCTTTCGACAGGACACTGAAGCTTTCTTT
once	TRBV19	TRBJ1-1	-	CASSTNRDATEAFF	TGTGCCAGTAGTACCAACAGGGATGCCACTGAAGCTTTCTTT